Below, 27 T cell receptor beta chains from the same sample are listed, as sequenced in a study of blood T cell repertoires in COVID-19. Using immunoSEQ multiplex PCR, the repertoire was profiled, and TCRdb retains in-frame clones only, with some absent. The table shows roughly 280,000 clones, with approximately 89% occurring only once. Input material: PBMCs or T cells enriched from blood (not recorded which). The source of these receptors is an older woman who had recovered from COVID-19.

The J gene is TRBJ2-1, the V gene TRBV7-8; 10 bases agree with TRBD2. J was trimmed by 0 bases and V by 5 bases; bases with no gene match: 7. The CDR3 runs 17 residues. Germline assignment: CDR1 SGHVS and CDR2 FQNEAQ. CDR3 nucleotide sequence: TGTGCCAGCAGCGCAAGCGGGGGGGCTAGCTCCTACAATGAGCAGTTCTTC. This gives the protein CASSASGGASSYNEQFF.

V usage is TRBV29-1 and J usage is TRBJ2-3; a possible D gene is TRBD2 (6 bases). Germline CDR1 reads SQVTM; CDR2 reads ANQGSEA. V lost 4 bases to trimming and J lost 6 bases, with 14 bases between them. This CDR3 has 13 amino acids. CDR3 in amino acids: CSVGIGRGDTQYF. As DNA, the CDR3 is TGCAGCGTTGGGATCGGGAGAGGGGATACGCAGTATTTT.

The chain links TRBV11-3 to TRBJ2-1, with 8 nucleotides matching TRBD2. Germline trimming cut 3 bases from V and 8 bases from J; bases unmatched to any gene: 12. The germline CDR1 and CDR2 sequences are SGHNT and YENEEA. The CDR3 is made up of 16 amino acids. The CDR3 nucleotides are TGTGCCAGCAGCTTGGTCCCAAGCGGGAGTAGGGATGAGCAGTTCTTC. Amino acid sequence: CASSLVPSGSRDEQFF.

This chain links TRBV3-1 (or the pseudogene TRBV3-2) with TRBJ2-1; D perhaps matches TRBD2 (5 bases). Per germline, CDR1 LGHDT and CDR2 YNNKEL (reference sequence). The CDR3 is made up of 16 amino acids. Trimming left V 4 bases short and J 6 bases short, with 19 bases between. The chain's CDR3 is CASSPGHGLSSNEQFF. As DNA, the CDR3 is TGTGCCAGCAGCCCGGGTCATGGACTCTCGAGCAATGAGCAGTTCTTC.

The chain recombines TRBV7-6 with TRBJ2-7; a possible D gene is TRBD1 (5 bases). Trimming took 2 bases from V and 4 from J, leaving 12 bases between them. CDR1 and CDR2 from the germline V gene are SGHVS and FNYEAQ. This CDR3 comprises 14 residues. The CDR3, as DNA: TGTGCCAGCAGCTTATTTACAGGAGAGTACGAGCAGTACTTC. Encoded protein: CASSLFTGEYEQYF.

This chain joins TRBV19 and TRBJ2-5; 9 bases agree with TRBD1. Unmatched junction bases numbered 11, after V lost 7 bases and J lost 5 bases. The CDR3 sequence is 15 residues long. CDR1 is LNHDA and CDR2 is SQIVND in the germline V gene (reference sequence). The CDR3 bases are TGTGCCAGTATTCCCCCGGGACAGGGAGGGGAGACCCAGTACTTC. Amino acid sequence: CASIPPGQGGETQYF.

The chain has TRBV5-1 and TRBJ1-4, with a tentative D call TRBD1 (6 bases). The CDR3 is 14 residues long. Germline lookup yields CDR1 SGHRS and CDR2 YFSETQ. V lost 2 bases and J 8 bases, leaving 13 bases between the germline ends. The CDR3 sequence: CASSLEGVGEKLFF. CDR3 nucleotide sequence: TGCGCCAGCAGCTTAGAGGGGGTCGGGGAAAAACTGTTTTTT.

This rearrangement joins TRBV5-1 to TRBJ2-1, with TRBD1 as a possible D gene (6 bases). There are 14 residues in the CDR3. V lost 10 bases, J lost 3 bases, and 17 bases lay in between. Per germline, CDR1 SGHRS and CDR2 YFSETQ. The CDR3 region is CAAAQGTNYNEQFF. Written as DNA, the CDR3 is TGCGCCGCAGCACAGGGTACGAACTACAATGAGCAGTTCTTC.

V is TRBV5-1 and J is TRBJ2-3; tentative D call: TRBD2 (5 bases). CDR3 length: 17 residues. Trimming shortened V by 0 bases and J by 0 bases, and 14 bases separated the two germline ends. Germline V gene lookup returns CDR1 SGHRS and CDR2 YFSETQ. The CDR3 loop is CASSLGGRIDSTDTQYF. CDR3 bases: TGCGCCAGCAGCTTGGGCGGGCGGATAGACAGCACAGATACGCAGTATTTT. Full variable domain (remainder filled in from reference TRBV5-1 and TRBJ2-3): KAGVTQTPRYLIKTRGQQVTLSCSPISGHRSVSWYQQTPGQGLQFLFEYFSETQRNKGNFPGRFSGRQFSNSRSEMNVSTLELGDSALYLCASSLGGRIDSTDTQYFGPGTRLTVL.

The J gene is TRBJ1-1, the V gene TRBV5-6; D gene ambiguous. Germline values: CDR1 SGHDT, CDR2 YYEEEE. V was shortened by 4 bases and J by 8 bases, with 21 bases between the two germline ends. The CDR3 is 15 residues long. CDR3 DNA: TGTGCCAGCAGCCTCCGGTCAGGCCTCTTCGGCGAAGCTTTCTTT. It is translated as CASSLRSGLFGEAFF.

The chain employs TRBV29-1 and TRBJ1-2; D is unclear. The V end was cut by 7 bases, the J end by 3 bases, with 9 bases between. Germline V lookup: CDR1 SQVTM, CDR2 ANQGSEA. The CDR3 loop spans 11 amino acids. CDR3 residues: CSAGRDYGYTF. In DNA form, the CDR3 reads TGCAGCGCCGGGAGGGACTATGGCTACACCTTC.

This CDR3 reads CAWRAAGRASNYGYTF. The CDR3 DNA reads TGTGCCTGGAGAGCGGCAGGAAGGGCCTCTAACTATGGCTACACCTTC. The rearrangement uses TRBV30 and TRBJ1-2; D gene ambiguous. V gave up 3 bases and J gave up 0 bases, with 17 bases separating them. The germline CDR1 and CDR2 sequences are GTSNPN and SVGIG (reference sequence). The length of the CDR3 is 16 residues.

The V gene is TRBV6-5, the J gene TRBJ1-1, with a weak D call TRBD1 (5 bases). V was shortened by 4 bases and J by 5 bases, with 8 bases between the two germline ends. CDR3 length: 12 amino acids. Germline-derived CDR1 and CDR2 are MNHEY and SVGAGI. The CDR3: CASSLKGTEAFF. DNA of the CDR3: TGTGCCAGCAGTTTGAAGGGGACTGAAGCTTTCTTT.

V is TRBV20-1 and J is TRBJ1-5, with D uncertain. The germline CDR1 and CDR2 sequences are DFQATT and SNEGSKA (reference sequence). V shed 4 bases and J shed 6 bases, with 7 bases lying between them. The CDR3 contains 11 residues. CDR3 protein: CSAMGSQPQHF. As DNA, the CDR3 is TGCAGTGCTATGGGGAGTCAGCCCCAGCATTTT.

The V and J genes are TRBV2 and TRBJ2-3; 10 bases map to TRBD1. J was trimmed by 5 bases and V by 6 bases; bases with no gene match: 5. The CDR3 has 14 residues. The germline gives CDR1 SNHLY, CDR2 FYNNEI. The CDR3 sequence: CASSPGQGLDTQYF. As DNA, the CDR3 is TGTGCCAGCAGCCCGGGACAGGGGTTAGATACGCAGTATTTT.

The V call is TRBV7-2, the J call TRBJ2-1; 7 bases match TRBD2. The junction had 4 bases not matched to a gene; V was cut back by 1 base and J by 10 bases. Looked up from germline, CDR1 is SGHTA and CDR2 is FQGNSA. This CDR3 has 13 residues. The CDR3 DNA follows: TGTGCCAGCAGCTTAGGGGCGGGAGACGAGCAGTTCTTC. Protein sequence: CASSLGAGDEQFF.

V usage is TRBV18 and J usage is TRBJ2-7, with 9 positions matching TRBD1. Germline V gene data show CDR1 as KGHSH and CDR2 as LQKENI. This CDR3 has 15 amino acids. V lost 3 bases and J lost 4; bases outside the gene matches: 7. The CDR3 DNA reads as TGTGCCAGCTCACCCAGGACAGGGGTGGAGTACGAGCAGTACTTC. Its protein product is CASSPRTGVEYEQYF.

The chain is built from TRBV2 and TRBJ1-1; D is undetermined. The CDR3 has 13 residues. V was trimmed by 0 bases and J by 5 bases, leaving 7 bases between them. In germline, CDR1 is SNHLY, CDR2 FYNNEI. In DNA form, the CDR3 reads TGTGCCAGCAGTGAAGCCGAGGAGACTGAAGCTTTCTTT. It yields the protein CASSEAEETEAFF.

This chain connects TRBV11-2 to TRBJ2-6; D is unclear. This CDR3 spans 17 amino acids. Between the trimmed V and J ends, which lost 6 bases and 2 bases, there was a span of 17 bases. Germline-derived CDR1 and CDR2 are SGHAT and FQNNGV. Here the CDR3 reads CASRNLGQTTGANVLTF. CDR3 bases: TGTGCCAGCAGGAACCTTGGCCAAACCACTGGGGCCAACGTCCTGACTTTC. The full variable domain, rest sourced from reference TRBV11-2 and TRBJ2-6, is EAGVAQSPRYKIIEKRQSVAFWCNPISGHATLYWYQQILGQGPKLLIQFQNNGVVDDSQLPKDRFSAERLKGVDSTLKIQPAKLEDSAVYLCASRNLGQTTGANVLTFGAGSRLTVL.

V and J are TRBV3-1 (or the pseudogene TRBV3-2) and TRBJ2-7, with 9 bases aligning to TRBD2. This CDR3 is built from 15 residues. The J segment lost 6 bases and the V segment lost 2 bases, leaving 8 bases of the junction unmatched. Germline V lookup: CDR1 LGHDT, CDR2 YNNKEL (reference sequence). CDR3 region: CASSQHIAGVGEQYF. The CDR3 DNA reads as TGTGCCAGCAGCCAACACATAGCGGGGGTGGGCGAGCAGTACTTC.

The CDR3 loop is CAWSVSRGSETQYF. The CDR3 region has the DNA TGTGCCTGGAGTGTATCCCGGGGGTCGGAGACCCAGTACTTC. This chain joins TRBV30 and TRBJ2-5, with D possibly being TRBD2 (6 bases). V was shortened by 0 bases and J by 5 bases, with 13 bases between the two germline ends. The length of the CDR3 is 14 residues. Germline-derived CDR1 and CDR2 are GTSNPN and SVGIG (reference sequence).

The rearrangement joins TRBV9 to TRBJ1-4; D call uncertain. Germline V gives CDR1 SGDLS, CDR2 YYNGEE. The CDR3 length is 15 residues. The V and J ends lost 3 bases and 1 base respectively, with 10 bases between them. Here the CDR3 DNA reads TGTGCCAGCAGCGCAATGGTCAGAACTAATGAAAAACTGTTTTTT. Its protein is CASSAMVRTNEKLFF.

The chain has TRBV29-1 and TRBJ2-3, with 8 bases matching TRBD2. The junction had 4 bases not matched to a gene; V was cut back by 6 bases and J by 2 bases. There are 13 residues in the CDR3. Germline CDR1 reads SQVTM; CDR2 reads ANQGSEA. The DNA for the CDR3 is TGCAGCGTCCTAGCGGGCCTCACAGATACGCAGTATTTT. Translation gives CSVLAGLTDTQYF.

The V gene is TRBV29-1, the J gene TRBJ2-5, with TRBD2 matching over 8 bases. Germline CDR1 and CDR2: SQVTM and ANQGSEA. The CDR3 runs 14 residues. V lost 4 bases, J lost 0 bases, and 4 bases stayed unmatched. DNA for the CDR3: TGCAGCGTTGGGTTGCGGGGGGACCAAGAGACCCAGTACTTC. Translated, it gives CSVGLRGDQETQYF.

The chain has TRBV5-1 and TRBJ2-1, with D unclear. CDR3 length: 12 amino acids. Germline CDR1 SGHRS, CDR2 YFSETQ. V was shortened by 0 bases and J by 8 bases, with 6 bases between the two germline ends. CDR3 loop: CASSLGEDEQFF. Written as DNA, the CDR3 is TGCGCCAGCAGCTTGGGTGAGGATGAGCAGTTCTTC.

A single count supports this clone. CDR3 in amino acids: CASRNQGGTGELFF. The CDR3 DNA is TGTGCCAGCAGAAACCAGGGTGGAACCGGGGAGCTGTTTTTT. The rearrangement uses TRBV28 and TRBJ2-2; D may be TRBD1 (5 bases). CDR3 size: 14 residues. CDR1 and CDR2 from the germline V gene are MDHEN and SYDVKM. Trimming took 6 bases from V and 5 from J, leaving 13 bases between them.

The rearrangement uses TRBV29-1 and TRBJ2-1; 8 bases map to TRBD2. V shed 2 bases, J shed 6 bases, and the junction held 9 bases outside the gene matches. Germline CDR1 SQVTM, CDR2 ANQGSEA. CDR3 length: 15 amino acids. CDR3 DNA sequence: TGCAGCGTTGAATTAGTATCGGGGGGGGCCAATGAGCAGTTCTTC. Its translation is CSVELVSGGANEQFF.